The source of this TCR beta chain is a study of T-cell reconstitution after alpha-beta-depleted transplantation in children. The CDR3 is 15 residues long. Trimming at V came to 7 bases and at J to 12 bases, leaving 15 bases not matched to a gene. Germline V gene sequence: CDR1 SQVTM, CDR2 ANQGSEA. Unique molecular identifiers were incorporated during preparation of the TCRbeta library. MiXCR, applied by TCRdb to the PCR reads, yields one record per CDR3 protein. The top ten clones hold 1.1% of a sample with 600,000 to 700,000 distinct CDR3 sequences, 15% to 20% of them seen once. The sample consisted of PBMCs from the stem cell graft donor, taken from the stem cell graft. The TCR comes from a human donor who donated a stem cell graft to a child with acute myeloid leukemia. J is TRBJ2-2 and V is TRBV29-1, with TRBD2 matching 12 bases. CDR3 nucleotides: TGCAGCGCCTTGAGTAGGACTAGCGGGACATGGCAGCTGTTTTTT. It yields the protein CSALSRTSGTWQLFF.